This entry features one T cell receptor (beta chain) sequence. The antigen remains undetermined. Method: immunoSEQ multiplex PCR; TCRdb's copy keeps in-frame clones and lacks some. Here the sample spans some 55,000 clones, around 83% being singletons. V was cut by 6 bases and J by 7 bases, with 15 bases left in between. The CDR3 is 12 residues long. Per the germline V gene, CDR1 is GTSNPN and CDR2 is SVGIG (reference sequence). This sample was taken from a study of lymphopenia after photon versus proton radiotherapy. Study-wide points: Photon-treated patients lost naive T cells and TCR diversity; proton-treated stayed stable. Better survival with proton therapy was suggested as possible, not demonstrated. A bigger post-nadir fall in TCR diversity correlated inversely with survival time in deceased patients. After the lymphocyte nadir, photon-treated repertoires showed oligoclonal expansion, especially of CD8+ Temra cells.

The origin of this receptor is a man in his fifties with gastric cancer. The rearrangement uses TRBV30 and TRBJ1-2, with D tentatively TRBD1 (6 bases). The specimen comprised peripheral blood, sampled from a patient treated with photon-based radiotherapy. CDR3 amino acids: CACATGRVGYTF. CDR3 coding DNA: TGTGCCTGCGCAACAGGGAGGGTTGGCTACACCTTC.